A selection of T cell receptor beta chains follows, all from one sample in a study of cytomegalovirus exposure and HLA in healthy donors. The method was immunoSEQ multiplex PCR; TCRdb's version includes in-frame clones alone and lacks a portion of them. The sample consists of about 86,000 clones, roughly 77% of them appearing once. The sample comprised PBMCs. All receptors derive from a middle-aged woman in good health and CMV-seropositive. Each CDR3 is given with its conserved first and last residue. Fields, in order: CDR3 DNA, CDR3 protein, D gene, V gene, J gene, clone size. A D gene is named only where the DNA matches it firmly. Some rows mark clone size as missing; the rest say once, few, many or name a class of expanded clone.

DNA: TGTGCCTGGAGGGGACAGGCCTACGAGCAGTACTTC; CDR3: CAWRGQAYEQYF; D: TRBD1; V: TRBV30; J: TRBJ2-7; size: -
DNA: TGTGCCAGCAGCTTAAGCACCTCCTATAATTCACCCCTCCACTTT; CDR3: CASSLSTSYNSPLHF; D: -; V: TRBV7-6; J: TRBJ1-6; size: -
DNA: TGTGCCAGCAGTTACCCGGACAGTTATTTGAACACTGAAGCTTTCTTT; CDR3: CASSYPDSYLNTEAFF; D: -; V: TRBV6-5; J: TRBJ1-1; size: few
DNA: TGTGCCAGCAGTTACGGTGGGAGTCAAGAGACCCAGTACTTC; CDR3: CASSYGGSQETQYF; D: -; V: TRBV25-1; J: TRBJ2-5; size: -
DNA: TGCAGTGCTACTAGCGGATACGAGCAGTACTTC; CDR3: CSATSGYEQYF; D: TRBD2; V: TRBV20-1; J: TRBJ2-7; size: -
DNA: TGCGCCAGCGAAGCGTACGACAGGCCACAGAGCACCGGGGAGCTGTTTTTT; CDR3: CASEAYDRPQSTGELFF; D: -; V: TRBV23-1; J: TRBJ2-2; size: -
DNA: TGTGCCAGCAGTTCACAGGGGGCGGGTCAGCCCCAGCATTTT; CDR3: CASSSQGAGQPQHF; D: TRBD1; V: TRBV16; J: TRBJ1-5; size: -
DNA: TGTGCCAGCAGTTCCTTAGCGGGAGGGCCCTACGAGCAGTACTTC; CDR3: CASSSLAGGPYEQYF; D: TRBD2; V: TRBV6-5; J: TRBJ2-7; size: once
DNA: TGCGCCAGCAGCCAACTCACAGGGGTCTTCTACGAGCAGTACTTC; CDR3: CASSQLTGVFYEQYF; D: TRBD1; V: TRBV4-3; J: TRBJ2-7; size: once
DNA: TGTGCCAGCAGGTCGACTAGCGGGCCCCAAGTTCCGCAGTATTTT; CDR3: CASRSTSGPQVPQYF; D: TRBD2; V: TRBV4-2; J: TRBJ2-3; size: -
DNA: TGTGCCATCGCTAGCGGGAGCACCGGGGAGCTGTTTTTT; CDR3: CAIASGSTGELFF; D: TRBD2; V: TRBV15; J: TRBJ2-2; size: -
DNA: TGTGCCAGCAGCTTGGCGTCTACTAGCTGGGTGGGTGGGGCCCAGTACTTC; CDR3: CASSLASTSWVGGAQYF; D: -; V: TRBV5-4; J: TRBJ2-5; size: -
DNA: TGTGCCAGCAGTTTTCAGGGTATCGATGGCTACACCTTC; CDR3: CASSFQGIDGYTF; D: -; V: TRBV27; J: TRBJ1-2; size: -
DNA: TGTGCTAGTGGTTTAAACGGGGGACTAACGCAGCATTTT; CDR3: CASGLNGGLTQHF; D: -; V: TRBV12-5; J: TRBJ1-5; size: -
DNA: TGTGCCAGCAGTTTCTCCGGGACTAGCGGGAGACGCAATGAGCAGTTCTTC; CDR3: CASSFSGTSGRRNEQFF; D: TRBD2; V: TRBV28; J: TRBJ2-1; size: -
DNA: TGTGCCAGCAGCTTCCCTCGGGGATTGAACACCGGGGAGCTGTTTTTT; CDR3: CASSFPRGLNTGELFF; D: -; V: TRBV7-8; J: TRBJ2-2; size: -
DNA: TGTGCCAGCAGAGGGCAGGGGGTTGCCTATGGCTACACCTTC; CDR3: CASRGQGVAYGYTF; D: TRBD1; V: TRBV28; J: TRBJ1-2; size: -
DNA: TGCGCCAGCAGCTTGGCTGGGGCAGCTCCCAAAGGAGCTTTCTTT; CDR3: CASSLAGAAPKGAFF; D: -; V: TRBV5-1; J: TRBJ1-1; size: -
DNA: TGTGCCAGCTCACAACCGGGACAGGGACGACGGGAGCAGTACTTC; CDR3: CASSQPGQGRREQYF; D: TRBD1; V: TRBV18; J: TRBJ2-7; size: -
DNA: TGCAGCGTTAGCGGGGAAGGTTATGGCTACACCTTC; CDR3: CSVSGEGYGYTF; D: -; V: TRBV29-1; J: TRBJ1-2; size: -
DNA: TGTGCCTGGAGTAACAGGGGGTATGGCTACACCTTC; CDR3: CAWSNRGYGYTF; D: TRBD1; V: TRBV30; J: TRBJ1-2; size: -
DNA: TGTGCCAGCTCACCGACTAGGGGCGAGACCGGGGAGCTGTTTTTT; CDR3: CASSPTRGETGELFF; D: -; V: TRBV18; J: TRBJ2-2; size: few
DNA: TGCGCCAGCAGCCACGCGACTAGCGTCCCCTACGAGCAGTACTTC; CDR3: CASSHATSVPYEQYF; D: TRBD2; V: TRBV4-1; J: TRBJ2-7; size: -
DNA: TGTGCCAGCAGAACAGGGGACACCTACTACGAGCAGTACTTC; CDR3: CASRTGDTYYEQYF; D: TRBD1; V: TRBV2; J: TRBJ2-7; size: -
DNA: TGCAGCGGAGCAGGGGGGCGCGAGGTCGGCTACACCTTC; CDR3: CSGAGGREVGYTF; D: TRBD1; V: TRBV29-1; J: TRBJ1-2; size: -
DNA: TGCAGCGTTCAAAGACAGGGAACCTACGAGCAGTACTTC; CDR3: CSVQRQGTYEQYF; D: TRBD1; V: TRBV29-1; J: TRBJ2-7; size: -
DNA: TGTGCCAGCAGCAAAACCGGGACAGTAAACCCTCTTGACACCGGGGAGCTGTTTTTT; CDR3: CASSKTGTVNPLDTGELFF; D: TRBD1; V: TRBV7-3; J: TRBJ2-2; size: -
DNA: TGTGCCAGCTCCCCGTCCGGGCAGGGGGTAATCGAGCAGTACTTC; CDR3: CASSPSGQGVIEQYF; D: TRBD1; V: TRBV18; J: TRBJ2-7; size: -
DNA: TGTGCCAGCAGTTATGAGCTAAGCACAGATACGCAGTATTTT; CDR3: CASSYELSTDTQYF; D: -; V: TRBV28; J: TRBJ2-3; size: -
DNA: TGTGCCAGCAGTTACCAGACTGGCACTGAAGCTTTCTTT; CDR3: CASSYQTGTEAFF; D: -; V: TRBV6-5; J: TRBJ1-1; size: -
DNA: TGTGCCAGCAGTTTAGCGGGCCTTGGCGAGCAGTACTTC; CDR3: CASSLAGLGEQYF; D: -; V: TRBV27; J: TRBJ2-7; size: -